This is a list of T cell receptor beta chains from one sample in a study of blood T cell repertoires in COVID-19. Sequencing used immunoSEQ multiplex PCR; TCRdb keeps in-frame clones, though not all of them. The sample holds about 73,000 clones; over 85% are singletons and the top ten take about 15%. Sequencing was carried out using peripheral blood. The receptors come from a woman of 80 years or more with active or convalescent COVID-19. CDR3s include the opening cysteine and the closing phenylalanine or tryptophan. The D gene is left open where the match is weak. Clone size is given for some rows only: seen once, a few or many times, or a class if the clone is expanded.

v_gene: TRBV5-4; d_gene: -; abundance: once; j_gene: TRBJ1-2; CDR3aa: CASSSQGNYGYTF; CDR3nt: TGTGCCAGCAGCTCCCAGGGTAACTATGGCTACACCTTC
v_gene: TRBV6-2/TRBV6-3; d_gene: -; abundance: -; j_gene: TRBJ1-4; CDR3aa: CASSYPPGVNEKLFF; CDR3nt: TGTGCCAGCAGTTACCCTCCGGGGGTGAATGAAAAACTGTTTTTT
v_gene: TRBV10-2; d_gene: TRBD2; abundance: once; j_gene: TRBJ2-5; CDR3aa: CASSEFGGQETQYF; CDR3nt: TGCGCCAGCAGTGAGTTCGGGGGGCAAGAGACCCAGTACTTC
v_gene: TRBV24-1; d_gene: TRBD1; abundance: -; j_gene: TRBJ1-5; CDR3aa: CATDTGGSNQPQHF; CDR3nt: TGTGCCACCGATACAGGGGGTAGCAATCAGCCCCAGCATTTT
v_gene: TRBV29-1; d_gene: -; abundance: -; j_gene: TRBJ2-1; CDR3aa: CSVPDNEQFF; CDR3nt: TGCAGCGTTCCCGACAATGAGCAGTTCTTC
v_gene: TRBV29-1; d_gene: -; abundance: -; j_gene: TRBJ2-5; CDR3aa: CSVERGTLAETQYF; CDR3nt: TGCAGCGTTGAACGGGGGACCCTCGCGGAGACCCAGTACTTC
v_gene: TRBV7-2; d_gene: -; abundance: -; j_gene: TRBJ1-1; CDR3aa: CASTRPQGGAEAFF; CDR3nt: TGTGCCAGCACCCGACCACAGGGTGGGGCTGAAGCTTTCTTT
v_gene: TRBV27; d_gene: -; abundance: -; j_gene: TRBJ1-5; CDR3aa: CASSLAGYSNQPQHF; CDR3nt: TGTGCCAGCAGTTTGGCGGGATATAGCAATCAGCCCCAGCATTTT
v_gene: TRBV5-1; d_gene: -; abundance: -; j_gene: TRBJ1-6; CDR3aa: CASSLDTGGSSPLHF; CDR3nt: TGCGCCAGCAGCTTGGACACGGGGGGCAGTTCACCCCTCCACTTT
v_gene: TRBV7-2; d_gene: TRBD1; abundance: -; j_gene: TRBJ1-5; CDR3aa: CASSPTGEYSNQPQHF; CDR3nt: TGTGCCAGCAGCCCGACAGGGGAATATAGCAATCAGCCCCAGCATTTT
v_gene: TRBV4-2; d_gene: TRBD1; abundance: -; j_gene: TRBJ1-2; CDR3aa: CASSPYLGTEYGYTF; CDR3nt: TGTGCCAGCAGCCCCTACCTCGGGACAGAATATGGCTACACCTTC
v_gene: TRBV2; d_gene: TRBD1; abundance: -; j_gene: TRBJ1-4; CDR3aa: CASRITGVGEKLFF; CDR3nt: TGTGCCAGCAGAATTACAGGGGTCGGAGAAAAACTGTTTTTT
v_gene: TRBV6-5; d_gene: TRBD1; abundance: once; j_gene: TRBJ1-2; CDR3aa: CASSYGTGVGYTF; CDR3nt: TGTGCCAGCAGTTATGGGACAGGTGTTGGCTACACCTTC
v_gene: TRBV28; d_gene: -; abundance: -; j_gene: TRBJ2-7; CDR3aa: CATRGSYEQYF; CDR3nt: TGTGCCACTCGAGGCTCCTACGAGCAGTACTTC
v_gene: TRBV5-5; d_gene: -; abundance: -; j_gene: TRBJ1-2; CDR3aa: CASRTVGSAYGYTF; CDR3nt: TGTGCCAGCAGGACTGTCGGGAGCGCCTATGGCTACACCTTC
v_gene: TRBV7-2; d_gene: -; abundance: -; j_gene: TRBJ1-2; CDR3aa: CASSLSLTSQASYTF; CDR3nt: TGTGCCAGCAGCTTAAGTCTAACCTCCCAGGCTAGCTACACCTTC
v_gene: TRBV11-2; d_gene: -; abundance: -; j_gene: TRBJ2-7; CDR3aa: CASSPQGSGEQYF; CDR3nt: TGTGCCAGCAGCCCGCAGGGGTCGGGCGAGCAGTACTTC
v_gene: TRBV27; d_gene: -; abundance: -; j_gene: TRBJ1-4; CDR3aa: CASRGGRANEKLFF; CDR3nt: TGTGCCAGCCGTGGGGGGAGGGCTAATGAAAAACTGTTTTTT
v_gene: TRBV6-5; d_gene: -; abundance: -; j_gene: TRBJ1-2; CDR3aa: CASSYSGVYGYTF; CDR3nt: TGTGCCAGCAGTTACTCAGGGGTCTATGGCTACACCTTC
v_gene: TRBV9; d_gene: -; abundance: -; j_gene: TRBJ2-5; CDR3aa: CASSVEGGRETQYF; CDR3nt: TGTGCCAGCAGCGTAGAAGGGGGAAGGGAGACCCAGTACTTC
v_gene: TRBV28; d_gene: -; abundance: -; j_gene: TRBJ1-1; CDR3aa: CATSRGNTEAFF; CDR3nt: TGTGCCACATCCAGGGGGAACACTGAAGCTTTCTTT
v_gene: TRBV28; d_gene: -; abundance: once; j_gene: TRBJ2-7; CDR3aa: CASSSPQETYEQYF; CDR3nt: TGTGCCAGCAGTTCCCCACAGGAAACCTACGAGCAGTACTTC
v_gene: TRBV4-1; d_gene: TRBD1; abundance: -; j_gene: TRBJ2-7; CDR3aa: CASSQPLTGASSYEQYF; CDR3nt: TGCGCCAGCAGCCAACCCTTAACAGGGGCCTCATCCTACGAGCAGTACTTC
v_gene: TRBV2; d_gene: -; abundance: -; j_gene: TRBJ2-5; CDR3aa: CASTGEREETQYF; CDR3nt: TGTGCCAGCACCGGGGAGCGGGAAGAGACCCAGTACTTC
v_gene: TRBV6-1; d_gene: -; abundance: once; j_gene: TRBJ1-5; CDR3aa: CASSEHSNQPQHF; CDR3nt: TGTGCCAGCAGTGAACATAGCAATCAGCCCCAGCATTTT
v_gene: TRBV7-9; d_gene: TRBD2; abundance: -; j_gene: TRBJ2-3; CDR3aa: CASSRQGLAPVDTQYF; CDR3nt: TGTGCCAGCAGTCGCCAGGGACTAGCTCCCGTGGATACGCAGTATTTT
v_gene: TRBV5-1; d_gene: -; abundance: -; j_gene: TRBJ2-3; CDR3aa: CASRPHGGSTDTQYF; CDR3nt: TGCGCCAGCAGACCCCACGGAGGCAGCACAGATACGCAGTATTTT
v_gene: TRBV30; d_gene: -; abundance: -; j_gene: TRBJ2-3; CDR3aa: CAWSSGVDTQYF; CDR3nt: TGTGCCTGGAGTTCAGGGGTGGATACGCAGTATTTT